The source of this T cell receptor (beta chain) is a study of T cell repertoires in cytomegalovirus infection. As for the study in general: Public signatures in TCR beta pointed to CMV infection and matching HLA type. Broader study findings: The response measured ex vivo was dominated by TCR beta clonotypes (HLA-C-restricted and CMV-specific). Cumulative public TCR beta family frequency identified CMV carriers with the relevant HLA.

Concerning this clonotype itself: Its target is not known.

Each CDR3 protein is one row after TCRdb ran MiXCR on the reads. The sample holds a few hundred thousand distinct CDR3 sequences, about a quarter seen once. Sequencing used PBMCs. The clonotype comes from a human donor in good health (CMV status not recorded). Some clones in this sample may be carry-over from other donors' samples.

This CDR3 is CASRLRPTDTQYF. The CDR3 DNA reads as TGTGCCAGCAGGCTACGTCCCACAGATACGCAGTATTTT. This chain links TRBV6-5 with TRBJ2-3, with D uncertain. In germline, CDR1 is MNHEY, CDR2 SVGAGI. CDR3 length equals 13 residues. The V and J ends lost 6 bases and 2 bases respectively, with 9 bases between them.